What follows are 24 T cell receptor beta chains derived from one specimen sequenced in a study of T cells in Graves' hyperthyroidism and ophthalmopathy. TCR beta CDR3 region amplification was performed from RNA transcripts. The HTBI set primed first-round TCR CDR3 RT-PCR. MiXCR, applied by TCRdb to the multiplex PCR reads, yields one record per CDR3 protein. This table has roughly 400,000 distinct CDR3 sequences, roughly 25% appearing once. Source material: blood. These receptors were taken from a man aged 45-65 years with Graves' hyperthyroidism.

The V call is TRBV19, the J call TRBJ2-2, with D hard to call. Between the trimmed V and J ends, which lost 4 bases and 2 bases, there was a span of 11 bases. The V gene's germline CDR1 is LNHDA and CDR2 SQIVND (reference sequence). CDR3 length: 15 residues. This CDR3 reads CASSNDWVNTGELFF. The CDR3 DNA reads TGTGCCAGTAGTAACGACTGGGTTAACACCGGGGAGCTGTTTTTT.

This chain connects TRBV6-1 to TRBJ2-3; 9 bases fit TRBD2. This CDR3 contains 16 residues. Germline CDR1 is MNHNS and CDR2 is SASEGT. V gave up 1 base and J gave up 2 bases; unmatched junction bases: 4. Here the CDR3 reads CASSEGLAAFTDTQYF. The CDR3 DNA is TGTGCCAGCAGTGAAGGACTAGCGGCTTTCACAGATACGCAGTATTTT.

The V and J genes are TRBV20-1 and TRBJ2-2; tentative D call: TRBD1 (5 bases). This CDR3 has 14 amino acids. Trimming took 3 bases from V and 0 from J, leaving 8 bases between them. CDR1 is DFQATT and CDR2 is SNEGSKA in the germline V gene (reference sequence). The CDR3 sequence: CSASLDTNTGELFF. As DNA, the CDR3 is TGCAGTGCTAGTTTGGACACGAACACCGGGGAGCTGTTTTTT.

This clonotype has ten or more counts. V gene TRBV11-2 combines with J gene TRBJ2-5; no clear D. The CDR3 runs to 12 residues. V lost 5 bases to trimming and J lost 0 bases, with 4 bases between them. Germline CDR1 and CDR2: SGHAT and FQNNGV. This CDR3 reads CASSRDQETQYF. The CDR3, as DNA: TGTGCCAGCAGCCGAGACCAAGAGACCCAGTACTTC.

This clonotype was recorded a few times. This chain connects TRBV5-1 to TRBJ1-1, with TRBD1 matching 7 bases. From germline, CDR1 is SGHRS and CDR2 YFSETQ. CDR3 length: 15 residues. Losses at the gene ends were 2 bases for V and 2 bases for J; bases not matched to a gene: 6. CDR3 residues: CASSLLDRSNTEAFF. CDR3 DNA sequence: TGCGCCAGCAGCTTACTGGACAGGAGTAACACTGAAGCTTTCTTT.

V is TRBV20-1 and J is TRBJ2-2; 12 bases align to TRBD2. The CDR3 length is 16 residues. Trimming took 3 bases from V and 2 from J; bases not matched to a gene: 4. Germline CDR1 reads DFQATT; CDR2 reads SNEGSKA (reference sequence). The CDR3 region is CSASPSGRENTGELFF. CDR3 in DNA: TGCAGTGCTAGTCCTAGCGGGAGGGAAAACACCGGGGAGCTGTTTTTT.

This clonotype was counted a few times. The chain links TRBV5-1 to TRBJ2-3; D not certain. Trimming cost V 5 bases and J 0 bases, with 7 bases left between them. Germline-derived CDR1 and CDR2 are SGHRS and YFSETQ. There are 13 residues in the CDR3. As DNA, the CDR3 is TGCGCCAGCAGGGATTTTAGCACAGATACGCAGTATTTT. This codes for CASRDFSTDTQYF. Drawing the rest from reference TRBV5-1 and TRBJ2-3, the complete variable domain is KAGVTQTPRYLIKTRGQQVTLSCSPISGHRSVSWYQQTPGQGLQFLFEYFSETQRNKGNFPGRFSGRQFSNSRSEMNVSTLELGDSALYLCASRDFSTDTQYFGPGTRLTVL.

The V and J genes are TRBV10-3 and TRBJ2-7; D call uncertain. Deletions cut 2 bases from V and 2 bases from J, with 10 bases between. Germline V gene sequence: CDR1 ENHRY, CDR2 SYGVKD. CDR3 length: 14 amino acids. The CDR3 DNA sequence: TGTGCCATCAGTGAGGACAAGGTTACCTACGAGCAGTACTTC. Amino acid sequence: CAISEDKVTYEQYF.

At least ten counts were recorded for this clonotype. The V and J genes are TRBV6-1 and TRBJ2-5; 11 bases are shared with TRBD1. V lost 5 bases to trimming and J lost 4 bases; unmatched junction nucleotides: 3. Germline lookup yields CDR1 MNHNS and CDR2 SASEGT. The CDR3 contains 14 residues. This CDR3 reads CASSWDRGAETQYF. The CDR3 bases are TGTGCCAGCAGTTGGGACAGGGGGGCAGAGACCCAGTACTTC.

This clonotype was counted only a few times. The rearrangement uses TRBV6-5 and TRBJ2-3; D is ambiguous. The V gene's germline CDR1 is MNHEY and CDR2 SVGAGI. Trimming took off 0 bases at V and 1 base at J, with 11 bases between the two ends. The CDR3 sequence is 16 residues long. CDR3 nucleotide sequence: TGTGCCAGCAGTTACTCAGGCATCGAGGGCACAGATACGCAGTATTTT. Its translation is CASSYSGIEGTDTQYF.

The genes are TRBV5-1 and TRBJ2-7, with unresolved D. The CDR3 runs 14 residues. Trimming left V 2 bases short and J 3 bases short, with 12 bases between. Germline CDR1 is SGHRS and CDR2 is YFSETQ. This CDR3 reads CASSFSDLVYEQYF. Written as DNA, the CDR3 is TGCGCCAGCAGCTTTTCTGACCTGGTCTACGAGCAGTACTTC.

This clonotype was counted only a few times. This chain joins TRBV11-3 and TRBJ1-1; no clear D. V gave up 2 bases and J gave up 5 bases, with 15 bases separating them. This CDR3 spans 15 amino acids. CDR1 and CDR2 from the germline V gene are SGHNT and YENEEA. This CDR3 reads CASSLTRGGRTEAFF. The CDR3 nucleotides are TGTGCCAGCAGCTTAACGCGGGGTGGTCGTACTGAAGCTTTCTTT.

This clonotype was recorded many times. CDR3 sequence (DNA): TGTGCCAGCAGTTTTTTGGGGGCCTACGAGCAGTACTTC. Amino acid sequence: CASSFLGAYEQYF. The chain couples TRBV12-3 or TRBV12-4 to TRBJ2-7; D is perhaps TRBD1 or TRBD2 (5 bases each). V was trimmed by 3 bases and J by 2 bases, leaving 8 bases between them. The CDR3 consists of 13 residues.

This clonotype was found a few times. The genes are TRBV30 and TRBJ1-1; 7 bases align to TRBD1. This CDR3 has 16 residues. The V segment lost 1 base and the J segment 10 bases; nucleotides outside the gene matches: 18. Per the germline V gene, CDR1 is GTSNPN and CDR2 is SVGIG (reference sequence). The chain's CDR3 is CAWSGHPGQSGLGAFF. The DNA for the CDR3 is TGTGCCTGGAGTGGACACCCGGGACAGTCGGGATTGGGAGCTTTCTTT.

Comment on this clonotype: Just one base apart from a much larger clone, this may be a read error. The genes are TRBV7-3 and TRBJ2-5, with D tentatively TRBD1 or TRBD2 (5 bases each). Germline V gene sequence: CDR1 SGHTA, CDR2 FQGTGA. V lost 5 bases to trimming and J lost 3 bases, with 10 bases between them. The CDR3 loop spans 13 amino acids. The chain's CDR3 is CASSEGTEETQYF. For the CDR3, the DNA is TGTGCCAGCAGCGAAGGGACGGAAGAGACCCAGTACTTC.

This clonotype was observed a few times. The chain has TRBV7-2 and TRBJ2-7; D is unresolved. The V end was cut by 5 bases, the J end by 0 bases, with 14 bases between. The V gene's germline CDR1 is SGHTA and CDR2 FQGNSA. The CDR3 contains 15 residues. CDR3 amino acids: CASSPSSRISYEQYF. The DNA of the CDR3 is TGTGCCAGCAGCCCATCTTCGCGAATCTCCTACGAGCAGTACTTC.

The rearrangement links TRBV3-1 to TRBJ1-3; tentative D call: TRBD1 (6 bases). Trimming shortened V by 7 bases and J by 4 bases, and 17 bases separated the two germline ends. The CDR3 is made up of 15 amino acids. Germline lookup yields CDR1 LGHDT and CDR2 YNNKEL (reference sequence). CDR3 nucleotide sequence: TGTGCCAGCATGGGCGAGGGGGGATCCGGAAACACCATATATTTT. Its translation is CASMGEGGSGNTIYF.

This clonotype was seen a handful of times. V and J are TRBV27 and TRBJ1-1; D is possibly TRBD1 (6 bases). The length of the CDR3 is 12 residues. The ends were cut back, 4 bases at V and 5 bases at J, with 8 bases in the middle. Germline values: CDR1 MNHEY, CDR2 SMNVEV (reference sequence). CDR3 sequence: CASSSQGTEAFF. The CDR3, as DNA: TGTGCCAGCAGTTCGCAGGGGACTGAAGCTTTCTTT.

This clonotype was picked up many times. The junction does not match germline at one end; this may be a read error. The genes are TRBV11-2 and TRBJ2-5, with 7 bases lining up with TRBD2. The CDR3 runs 15 residues. CDR1 is SGHAT, CDR2 FQNNGV, per germline. CDR3 nucleotides: TGTGCCAGCAGCTCACAGCGGGACTACCAAGAGACCCAGCACTTC. Translated: CASSSQRDYQETQHF.

This clonotype occurred a few times. It may be a read error: a sequence one base away is much more abundant. The V gene is TRBV11-2, the J gene TRBJ2-5, with 7 bases that match TRBD2. V shed 3 bases, J shed 5 bases, and the junction held 6 bases outside the gene matches. The CDR3 loop spans 14 amino acids. Germline CDR1 SGHAT, CDR2 FQNNGV. In DNA, the CDR3 is TGTGCCAGCAGCTTCCCCAGCGGGACGGAGACCCAGTACTTC. It encodes CASSFPSGTETQYF.

This clonotype was counted a single time. This chain joins TRBV19 and TRBJ2-7; 8 nucleotides align to TRBD1. Trimming cost V 3 bases and J 0 bases; bases outside gene matches: 4. CDR1 is LNHDA and CDR2 is SQIVND in the germline V gene (reference sequence). The CDR3 is 15 residues long. CDR3: CASSIGTGSSYEQYF. The CDR3, as DNA: TGTGCCAGTAGTATCGGGACAGGTTCCTCCTACGAGCAGTACTTC.

In its sample, this clonotype was seen many times. J is TRBJ2-2 and V is TRBV12-3 or TRBV12-4; 12 nucleotides align to TRBD2. The CDR3 consists of 17 residues. The trim removed 5 bases at V and 1 base at J, leaving 5 bases unmatched. This chain's CDR3 is CASSPPGLAGNTGELFF. In DNA form, the CDR3 reads TGTGCCAGCAGTCCCCCGGGACTAGCGGGGAACACCGGGGAGCTGTTTTTT.

This clonotype has more than one count but fewer than ten. The V and J genes are TRBV20-1 and TRBJ2-7; a possible D gene is TRBD2 (6 bases). The germline CDR1 and CDR2 sequences are DFQATT and SNEGSKA (reference sequence). V lost 7 bases, J lost 0 bases, and 13 bases lay in between. This CDR3 spans 13 amino acids. In DNA form, the CDR3 reads TGCAGTGTCGGGACTTTTCCCTCCTACGAGCAGTACTTC. Residues: CSVGTFPSYEQYF.

Here the CDR3 reads CASSSRLAGWDEQFF. In DNA, the CDR3 is TGTGCCAGCAGTTCCAGACTAGCGGGATGGGATGAGCAGTTCTTC. This chain uses TRBV27 with TRBJ2-1, with 11 bases fitting TRBD2. Germline assignment: CDR1 MNHEY and CDR2 SMNVEV (reference sequence). This CDR3 is 15 amino acids long. With V trimmed by 4 bases and J by 8 bases, 7 bases remained unmatched.